The clone carrying this T cell receptor (beta chain) was recorded a few times. The data were obtained in a study of blood T cell repertoires in COVID-19. The wider study: From the United States, Italy and Spain came samples of acute and convalescent COVID-19. In each case, the material was cDNA or gDNA derived from T cells, B-cell-depleted T cells, or PBMCs.

Measured with immunoSEQ multiplex PCR; TCRdb has only the in-frame clones, and not every one. The sample lists 350,000 to 550,000 clones, around 89% occurring once. Study members were between about 18 and 100 years old and lived in some 22 US regions. Which cohort a participant joined came from the clinical history participants gave. Trimming removed 5 bases from V and 5 bases from J; junction bases left unmatched: 5. From germline, CDR1 is SGHAT and CDR2 FQNNGV. CDR3 length: 14 amino acids. V usage is TRBV11-2 and J usage is TRBJ2-7, with TRBD2 matching over 11 bases. This sequence was found in a man aged 30-40 years who had recovered from COVID-19. The sequenced sample consisted of PBMCs or T cells enriched from blood (not recorded which). In nucleotides, the CDR3 is TGTGCCAGCAGCAAACTAGCGGGAGAACACGAGCAGTACTTC. Translation gives CASSKLAGEHEQYF.